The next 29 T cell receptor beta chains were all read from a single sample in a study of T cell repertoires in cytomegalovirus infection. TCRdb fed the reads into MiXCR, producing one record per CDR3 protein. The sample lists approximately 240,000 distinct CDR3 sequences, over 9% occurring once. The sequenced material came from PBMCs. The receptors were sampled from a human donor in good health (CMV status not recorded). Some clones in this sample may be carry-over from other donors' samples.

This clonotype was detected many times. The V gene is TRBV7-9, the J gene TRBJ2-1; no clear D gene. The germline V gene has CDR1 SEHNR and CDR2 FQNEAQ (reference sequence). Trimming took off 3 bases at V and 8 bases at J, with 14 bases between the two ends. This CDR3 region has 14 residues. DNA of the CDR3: TGTGCCAGCAGCTTTGGTCAGGCTAGAGATGAGCAGTTCTTC. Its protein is CASSFGQARDEQFF.

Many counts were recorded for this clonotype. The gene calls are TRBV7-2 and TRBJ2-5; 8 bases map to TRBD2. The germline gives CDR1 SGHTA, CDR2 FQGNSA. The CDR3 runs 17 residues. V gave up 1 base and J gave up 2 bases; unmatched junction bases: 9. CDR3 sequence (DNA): TGTGCCAGCAGCTTAGGGGGGCCTAGCGGGCCTCAAGAGACCCAGTACTTC. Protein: CASSLGGPSGPQETQYF.

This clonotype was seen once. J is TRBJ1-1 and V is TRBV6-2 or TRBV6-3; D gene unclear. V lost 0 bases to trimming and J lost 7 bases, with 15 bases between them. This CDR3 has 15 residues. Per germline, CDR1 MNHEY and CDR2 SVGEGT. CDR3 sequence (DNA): TGTGCCAGCAGTTACTCTAGGACGGTCCGGGGTGAAGCTTTCTTT. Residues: CASSYSRTVRGEAFF.

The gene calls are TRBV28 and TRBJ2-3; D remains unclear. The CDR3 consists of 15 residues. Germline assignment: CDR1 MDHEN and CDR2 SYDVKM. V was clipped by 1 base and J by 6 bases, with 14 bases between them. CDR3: CASSLSQVLGDTQYF. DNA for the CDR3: TGTGCCAGCAGTTTATCCCAAGTACTCGGCGATACGCAGTATTTT.

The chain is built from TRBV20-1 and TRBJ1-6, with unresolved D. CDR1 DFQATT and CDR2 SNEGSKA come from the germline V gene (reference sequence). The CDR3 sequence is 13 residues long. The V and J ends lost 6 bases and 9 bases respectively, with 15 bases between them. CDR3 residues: CSANRGTSSPLHF. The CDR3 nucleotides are TGCAGTGCGAACCGGGGTACCAGTTCACCCCTCCACTTT.

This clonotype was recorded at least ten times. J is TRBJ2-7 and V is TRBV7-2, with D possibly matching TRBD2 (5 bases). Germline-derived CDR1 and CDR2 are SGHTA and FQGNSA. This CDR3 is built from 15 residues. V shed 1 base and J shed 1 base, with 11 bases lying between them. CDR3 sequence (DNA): TGTGCCAGCAGCTTAGGGAGGAGTCCTTCCTACGAGCAGTACTTC. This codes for CASSLGRSPSYEQYF.

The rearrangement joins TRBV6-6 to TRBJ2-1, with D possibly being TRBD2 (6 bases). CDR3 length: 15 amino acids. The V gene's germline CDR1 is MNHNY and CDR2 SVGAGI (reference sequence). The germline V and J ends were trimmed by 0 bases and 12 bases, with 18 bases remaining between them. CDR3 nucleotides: TGTGCCAGCAGTTACTCCTGGACTCTCGGGGAGGTGCAGTTCTTC. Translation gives CASSYSWTLGEVQFF.

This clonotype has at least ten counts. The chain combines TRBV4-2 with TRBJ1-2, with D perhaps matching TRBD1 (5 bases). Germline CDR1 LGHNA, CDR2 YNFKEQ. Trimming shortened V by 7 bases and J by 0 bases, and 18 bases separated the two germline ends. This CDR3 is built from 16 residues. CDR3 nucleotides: TGTGCCAGCATCAAAGACGGCGGGGCTCCTAACTATGGCTACACCTTC. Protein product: CASIKDGGAPNYGYTF.

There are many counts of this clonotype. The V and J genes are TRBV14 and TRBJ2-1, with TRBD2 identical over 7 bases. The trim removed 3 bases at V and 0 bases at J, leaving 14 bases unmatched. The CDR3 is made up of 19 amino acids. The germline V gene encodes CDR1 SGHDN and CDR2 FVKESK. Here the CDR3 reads CASSHKTGSGGGSYNEQFF. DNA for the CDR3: TGTGCCAGCAGCCACAAGACCGGCAGTGGCGGGGGCTCCTACAATGAGCAGTTCTTC.

For the CDR3, the DNA is TGCGCCAGCAGCCCCATGATCGCGAACACCGGGGAGCTGTTTTTT. It yields the protein CASSPMIANTGELFF. V usage is TRBV4-3 and J usage is TRBJ2-2; D call uncertain. Looked up from germline, CDR1 is LGHNA and CDR2 is YSLEER. V was shortened by 4 bases and J by 0 bases, with 9 bases between the two germline ends. CDR3 length: 15 amino acids.

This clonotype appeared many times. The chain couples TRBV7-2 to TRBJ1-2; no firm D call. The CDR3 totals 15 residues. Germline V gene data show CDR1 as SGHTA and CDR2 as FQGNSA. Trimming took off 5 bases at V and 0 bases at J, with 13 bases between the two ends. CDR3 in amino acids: CASSPQRFANYGYTF. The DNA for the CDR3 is TGTGCCAGCAGCCCCCAGCGGTTCGCTAACTATGGCTACACCTTC.

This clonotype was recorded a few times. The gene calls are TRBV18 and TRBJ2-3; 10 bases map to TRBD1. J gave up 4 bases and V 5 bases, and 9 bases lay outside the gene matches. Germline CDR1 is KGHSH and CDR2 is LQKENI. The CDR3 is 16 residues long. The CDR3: CASSTTGTGEADTQYF. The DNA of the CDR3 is TGTGCCAGCTCAACAACCGGGACAGGGGAGGCAGATACGCAGTATTTT.

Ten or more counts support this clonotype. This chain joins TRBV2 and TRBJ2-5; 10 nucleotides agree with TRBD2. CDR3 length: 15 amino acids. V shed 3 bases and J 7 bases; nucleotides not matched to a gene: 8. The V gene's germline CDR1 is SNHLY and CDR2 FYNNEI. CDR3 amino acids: CASSDPSGGLVTQYF. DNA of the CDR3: TGTGCCAGCAGTGACCCTAGCGGGGGCCTAGTGACCCAGTACTTC.

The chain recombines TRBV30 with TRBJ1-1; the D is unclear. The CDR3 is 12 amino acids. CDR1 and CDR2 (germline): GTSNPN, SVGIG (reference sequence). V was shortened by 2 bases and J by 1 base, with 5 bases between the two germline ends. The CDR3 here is CAWSWWNTEAFF. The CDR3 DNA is TGTGCCTGGAGTTGGTGGAACACTGAAGCTTTCTTT.

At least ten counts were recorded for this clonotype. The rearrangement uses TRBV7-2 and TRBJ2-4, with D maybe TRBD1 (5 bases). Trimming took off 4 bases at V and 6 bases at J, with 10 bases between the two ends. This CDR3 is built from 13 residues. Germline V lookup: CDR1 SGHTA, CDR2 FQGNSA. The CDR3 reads CASSSFRGNIQYF. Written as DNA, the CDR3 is TGTGCCAGCAGCTCCTTTAGGGGAAACATTCAGTACTTC.

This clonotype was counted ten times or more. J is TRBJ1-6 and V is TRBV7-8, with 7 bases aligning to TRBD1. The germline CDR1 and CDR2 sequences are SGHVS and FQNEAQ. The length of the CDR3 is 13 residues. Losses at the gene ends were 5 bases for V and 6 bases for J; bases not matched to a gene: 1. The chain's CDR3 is CASSGQVNSPLHF. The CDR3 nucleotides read TGTGCCAGCAGCGGACAGGTTAATTCACCCCTCCACTTT.

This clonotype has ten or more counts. CDR3 loop: CASSFVTEQDTQYF. The CDR3 DNA sequence: TGTGCCAGCAGCTTTGTAACAGAACAAGATACGCAGTATTTT. The rearrangement links TRBV5-5 to TRBJ2-3; D is unclear. Trimming removed 2 bases at V and 5 bases at J, with 12 bases between. This CDR3 region has 14 residues. Per the germline V gene, CDR1 is SGHKS and CDR2 is YYEKEE (reference sequence).

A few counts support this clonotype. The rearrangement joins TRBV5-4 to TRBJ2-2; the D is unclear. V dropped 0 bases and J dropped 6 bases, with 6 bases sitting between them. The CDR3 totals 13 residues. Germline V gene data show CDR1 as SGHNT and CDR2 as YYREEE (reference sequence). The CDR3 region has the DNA TGTGCCAGCAGCTTGGACTGGGCCGGGGAGCTGTTTTTT. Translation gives CASSLDWAGELFF.

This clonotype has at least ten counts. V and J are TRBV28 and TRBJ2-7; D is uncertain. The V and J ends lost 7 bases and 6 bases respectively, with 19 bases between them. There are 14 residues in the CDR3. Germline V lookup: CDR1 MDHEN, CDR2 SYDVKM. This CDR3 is CASTPPGELREQYF. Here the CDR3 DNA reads TGTGCCAGCACCCCACCAGGAGAGCTCCGCGAGCAGTACTTC. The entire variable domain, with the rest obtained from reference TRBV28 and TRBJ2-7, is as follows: DVKVTQSSRYLVKRTGEKVFLECVQDMDHENMFWYRQDPGLGLRLIYFSYDVKMKEKGDIPEGYSVSREKKERFSLILESASTNQTSMYLCASTPPGELREQYFGPGTRLTVT.

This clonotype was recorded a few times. The CDR3 here is CASNGGRGNTEAFF. In DNA, the CDR3 is TGTGCCAGTAACGGGGGCAGGGGAAACACTGAAGCTTTCTTT. The V gene is TRBV19, the J gene TRBJ1-1, with D possibly matching TRBD1 (6 bases). V dropped 7 bases and J dropped 2 bases, with 14 bases sitting between them. Germline V CDR1 and CDR2: LNHDA, SQIVND (reference sequence). The CDR3 totals 14 residues.

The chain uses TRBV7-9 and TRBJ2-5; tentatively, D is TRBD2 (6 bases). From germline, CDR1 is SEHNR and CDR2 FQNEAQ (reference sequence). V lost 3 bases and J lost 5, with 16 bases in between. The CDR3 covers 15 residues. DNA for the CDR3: TGTGCCAGCAGCTTCACCCTCTACGGAGGGGAGACCCAGTACTTC. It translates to CASSFTLYGGETQYF.

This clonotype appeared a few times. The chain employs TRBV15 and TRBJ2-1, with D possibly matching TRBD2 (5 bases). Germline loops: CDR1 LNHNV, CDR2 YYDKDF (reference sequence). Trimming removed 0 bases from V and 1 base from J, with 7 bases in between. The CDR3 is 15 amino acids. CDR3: CATSRDPGSYNEQFF. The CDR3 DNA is TGTGCCACCAGCAGAGATCCGGGATCCTACAATGAGCAGTTCTTC.

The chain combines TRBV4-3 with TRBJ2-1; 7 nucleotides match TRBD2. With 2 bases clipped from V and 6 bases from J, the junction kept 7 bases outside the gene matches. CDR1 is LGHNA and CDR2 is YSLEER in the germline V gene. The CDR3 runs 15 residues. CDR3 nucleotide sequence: TGCGCCAGCAGCCAAAATGCGGGGGATCCCAATGAGCAGTTCTTC. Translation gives CASSQNAGDPNEQFF.

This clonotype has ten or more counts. CDR3 amino acids: CASSLQGTGGNQPQHF. CDR3 DNA: TGTGCCAGCAGCTTACAGGGGACAGGAGGCAATCAGCCCCAGCATTTT. The chain uses TRBV7-2 and TRBJ1-5, with 8 bases that match TRBD1. CDR1 is SGHTA and CDR2 is FQGNSA in the germline V gene. The CDR3 loop spans 16 amino acids. The ends lost 2 bases at V and 2 bases at J; junction bases unmatched: 5.

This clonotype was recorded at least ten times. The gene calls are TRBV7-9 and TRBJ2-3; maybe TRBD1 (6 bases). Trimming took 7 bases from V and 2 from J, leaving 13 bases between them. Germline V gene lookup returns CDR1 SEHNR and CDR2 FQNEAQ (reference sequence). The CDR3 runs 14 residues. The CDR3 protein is CASTQGSFTDTQYF. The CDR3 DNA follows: TGTGCCAGCACCCAGGGGTCTTTCACAGATACGCAGTATTTT.

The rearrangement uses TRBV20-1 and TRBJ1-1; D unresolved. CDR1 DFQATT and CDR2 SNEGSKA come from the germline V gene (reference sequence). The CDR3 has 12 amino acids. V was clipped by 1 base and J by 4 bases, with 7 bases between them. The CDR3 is CSARGGPTEAFF. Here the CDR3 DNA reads TGCAGTGCTAGAGGGGGTCCCACTGAAGCTTTCTTT.

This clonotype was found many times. This CDR3 is CASSSPIGTDTQYF. In DNA, the CDR3 is TGTGCCAGCAGTTCCCCTATAGGCACAGATACGCAGTATTTT. This chain connects TRBV28 to TRBJ2-3; D ambiguous. Germline V gene sequence: CDR1 MDHEN, CDR2 SYDVKM. Trimming left V 4 bases short and J 1 base short, with 9 bases between. There are 14 residues in the CDR3.

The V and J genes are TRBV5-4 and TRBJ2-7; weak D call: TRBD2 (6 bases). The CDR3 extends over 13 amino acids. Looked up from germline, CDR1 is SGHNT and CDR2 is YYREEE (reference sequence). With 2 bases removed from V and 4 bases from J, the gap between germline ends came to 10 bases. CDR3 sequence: CASSFNRGYEQYF. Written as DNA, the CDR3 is TGTGCCAGCAGCTTTAATCGGGGGTACGAGCAGTACTTC.

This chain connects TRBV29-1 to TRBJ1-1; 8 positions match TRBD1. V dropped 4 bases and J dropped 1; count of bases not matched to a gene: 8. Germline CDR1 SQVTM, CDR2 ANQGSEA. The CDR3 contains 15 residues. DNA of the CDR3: TGCAGCGTTGTGCCTACAGGGGGGAGGAACACTGAAGCTTTCTTT. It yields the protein CSVVPTGGRNTEAFF.